The 32 T cell receptor beta chains reported below all come from one sample, sequenced in a study of monozygotic twins with inflammatory bowel disease. TCRdb reprocessed the 5' RACE reads and keeps a single row for each CDR3 protein, giving no DNA. The repertoire table contains a few hundred thousand distinct CDR3 sequences. Material for sequencing was blood. The source is a human donor with ulcerative colitis or Crohn's disease, or a healthy co-twin of an affected twin (not recorded which).

V gene TRBV7-6 combines with J gene TRBJ2-5. The CDR3 covers 15 residues. CDR1 is SGHVS, CDR2 FNYEAQ, per germline. The CDR3 spells CASSLGRRLQETQYF.

The chain couples TRBV7-2 to TRBJ2-3; TCRdb designates TRBD2, a call that cannot be tested without DNA. The CDR3 is made up of 15 amino acids. CDR1 and CDR2 (germline): SGHTA, FQGNSA. The CDR3 reads CASSPGGRGTDTQYF.

The rearrangement links TRBV2 to TRBJ1-1. Germline CDR1 reads SNHLY; CDR2 reads FYNNEI. The CDR3 totals 14 residues. CDR3 residues: CASGLGGSRAEAFF.

The chain's CDR3 is CASRGWGAHGNTIYF. This sequence joins TRBV6-1 and TRBJ1-3. This CDR3 region has 15 residues. CDR1 and CDR2 (germline): MNHNS, SASEGT.

The chain employs TRBV7-9 and TRBJ2-2. Germline lookup yields CDR1 SEHNR and CDR2 FQNEAQ (reference sequence). This CDR3 comprises 13 residues. CDR3 amino acids: CASPHTNTGELFF.

This chain connects TRBV6-6 to TRBJ2-7; TCRdb names TRBD1, which stays unverified in the absence of DNA. From germline, CDR1 is MNHNY and CDR2 SVGAGI (reference sequence). There are 14 residues in the CDR3. The CDR3 sequence: CASRTGSGRYEQYF.

The chain combines TRBV15 with TRBJ1-2; TCRdb returns TRBD1, unconfirmable since there is no DNA. The germline V gene has CDR1 LNHNV and CDR2 YYDKDF (reference sequence). This CDR3 is 14 amino acids long. CDR3: CATSRGGFGYGYTF.

The chain has TRBV5-1 and TRBJ2-4; no DNA is available, so the TRBD1 call from TCRdb remains unchecked. The V gene's germline CDR1 is SGHRS and CDR2 YFSETQ. CDR3 size: 14 residues. The chain's CDR3 is CASSPSSGGNIQYF.

J is TRBJ1-5 and V is TRBV6-5; no DNA is available, so the TRBD1 call from TCRdb remains unchecked. Per germline, CDR1 MNHEY and CDR2 SVGAGI. The CDR3 loop spans 15 amino acids. The CDR3 loop is CASSYRDRNNQPQHF.

The chain couples TRBV6-5 to TRBJ1-1. The CDR3 is made up of 15 amino acids. Germline values: CDR1 MNHEY, CDR2 SVGAGI. This chain's CDR3 is CASSYFQGTNTEAFF.

Here the CDR3 reads CASSQRVRQETQYF. V and J are TRBV18 and TRBJ2-5. Germline lookup yields CDR1 KGHSH and CDR2 LQKENI. The CDR3 runs to 14 residues.

V is TRBV5-5 and J is TRBJ2-3; TCRdb indicates TRBD2, and absent DNA this call remains unverified. Germline V gene lookup returns CDR1 SGHKS and CDR2 YYEKEE (reference sequence). This CDR3 has 15 amino acids. CDR3 amino acids: CASSSVAGSTDTQYF.

The chain has TRBV7-2 and TRBJ1-1; TCRdb's D call of TRBD1 is untestable without DNA. This CDR3 has 15 amino acids. The germline CDR1 and CDR2 sequences are SGHTA and FQGNSA. The chain's CDR3 is CASSLETGVGTEAFF.

The rearrangement joins TRBV7-8 to TRBJ2-2; TCRdb's D call of TRBD2 is untestable without DNA. Germline CDR1 is SGHVS and CDR2 is FQNEAQ. CDR3 length: 17 residues. The CDR3 reads CASSFYARDWNTGELFF.

V is TRBV11-2 and J is TRBJ2-5. This CDR3 comprises 13 residues. In germline, CDR1 is SGHAT, CDR2 FQNNGV. CDR3 residues: CASSLERGETQYF. Drawing the rest from reference TRBV11-2 and TRBJ2-5, the complete variable domain is EAGVAQSPRYKIIEKRQSVAFWCNPISGHATLYWYQQILGQGPKLLIQFQNNGVVDDSQLPKDRFSAERLKGVDSTLKIQPAKLEDSAVYLCASSLERGETQYFGPGTRLLVL.

V gene TRBV10-3 combines with J gene TRBJ2-2. The CDR3 contains 13 residues. Germline CDR1 ENHRY, CDR2 SYGVKD. The CDR3 region is CAISESDTGELFF.

V is TRBV27 and J is TRBJ1-4. The CDR3 sequence is 14 residues long. The germline V gene encodes CDR1 MNHEY and CDR2 SMNVEV (reference sequence). This CDR3 is CASSLWGGHEKLFF.

The chain is built from TRBV9 and TRBJ2-6; TCRdb calls TRBD1, which cannot be checked without DNA. Germline CDR1 and CDR2: SGDLS and YYNGEE. This CDR3 region has 16 residues. The CDR3 is CASSVVSRAGANVLTF.

The chain couples TRBV5-1 to TRBJ1-1; TCRdb gives TRBD1 as the D gene, but with no DNA this cannot be confirmed. The CDR3 loop spans 16 amino acids. The germline V gene has CDR1 SGHRS and CDR2 YFSETQ. The CDR3 here is CASSMRTGPVNTEAFF.

The rearrangement links TRBV7-3 to TRBJ2-2. This CDR3 is 14 amino acids long. CDR1 SGHTA and CDR2 FQGTGA come from the germline V gene. CDR3 amino acids: CASSLMESTGELFF.

The chain combines TRBV18 with TRBJ1-4. The CDR3 is 15 residues long. Germline V gene data show CDR1 as KGHSH and CDR2 as LQKENI. The CDR3 spells CASSPSRQGEEKLFF.

This chain links TRBV4-1 with TRBJ2-2; the TCRdb D gene call, TRBD1, has no DNA to confirm it. CDR3 size: 16 residues. The germline V gene encodes CDR1 MGHRA and CDR2 YSYEKL. CDR3 region: CASSQWQGLNTGELFF.

The V gene is TRBV7-2, the J gene TRBJ1-2. The CDR3 is 12 residues long. The germline gives CDR1 SGHTA, CDR2 FQGNSA. CDR3 sequence: CASSFQNYGYTF. The variable domain in full, with the rest retrieved from reference TRBV7-2 and TRBJ1-2, is GAGVSQSPSNKVTEKGKDVELRCDPISGHTALYWYRQSLGQGLEFLIYFQGNSAPDKSGLPSDRFSAERTGGSVSTLTIQRTQQEDSAVYLCASSFQNYGYTFGSGTRLTVV.

This sequence joins TRBV20-1 and TRBJ2-3; the D call from TCRdb, TRBD2, cannot be confirmed without DNA. From germline, CDR1 is DFQATT and CDR2 SNEGSKA (reference sequence). The CDR3 covers 16 residues. The CDR3 sequence is CSARDHGGGATDTQYF.

Here the CDR3 reads CASSPLGQNTGELFF. The chain uses TRBV18 and TRBJ2-2; the TCRdb call, TRBD1, lacks DNA for checking. Germline V gene lookup returns CDR1 KGHSH and CDR2 LQKENI. The CDR3 loop spans 15 amino acids.

This sequence joins TRBV6-1 and TRBJ1-1; the TCRdb D gene call, TRBD1, has no DNA to confirm it. The CDR3 runs 13 residues. Germline V lookup: CDR1 MNHNS, CDR2 SASEGT. CDR3 sequence: CASRVTRDREAFF.

The J gene is TRBJ1-1, the V gene TRBV5-6; the TCRdb D gene call, TRBD1, has no DNA to confirm it. Germline CDR1 SGHDT, CDR2 YYEEEE. The CDR3 is made up of 15 amino acids. The CDR3 loop reads CASSFLQGWYTEAFF.

V and J are TRBV5-1 and TRBJ1-1; the D call of TRBD1 rests on TCRdb alone, since no DNA is present to check it. This CDR3 contains 19 residues. Germline-derived CDR1 and CDR2 are SGHRS and YFSETQ. The CDR3 loop is CASSLSGTGLSGGWTEAFF.

The CDR3 loop is CASTQGAWETQYF. V gene TRBV25-1 combines with J gene TRBJ2-5; the TCRdb D gene call, TRBD1, has no DNA to confirm it. The CDR3 is 13 residues long. Germline V gives CDR1 MGHDK, CDR2 SYGVNS. Variable domain in full (rest from reference TRBV25-1 and TRBJ2-5): EADIYQTPRYLVIGTGKKITLECSQTMGHDKMYWYQQDPGMELHLIHYSYGVNSTEKGDLSSESTVSRIRTEHFPLTLESARPSHTSQYLCASTQGAWETQYFGPGTRLLVL.

J is TRBJ2-3 and V is TRBV7-3; TCRdb's D call, TRBD1, is unchecked because there is no DNA. Germline assignment: CDR1 SGHTA and CDR2 FQGTGA. There are 15 residues in the CDR3. CDR3 region: CASSPRPRDTDTQYF.

The chain's CDR3 is CASSVSGYGNTIYF. V and J are TRBV9 and TRBJ1-3. CDR1 is SGDLS, CDR2 YYNGEE, per germline. This CDR3 has 14 amino acids.

The rearrangement links TRBV29-1 to TRBJ2-7; TCRdb indicates TRBD1, and absent DNA this call remains unverified. Per the germline V gene, CDR1 is SQVTM and CDR2 is ANQGSEA. The CDR3 covers 15 residues. The CDR3 sequence is CSVEGTPGSPYEQYF.